The rows below give T cell receptor beta chains drawn from one sample of a study of blood T cells in healthy people across ages. Each CDR3 protein is one row after TCRdb ran MiXCR on the 5' RACE reads. Of around 1,500,000 distinct CDR3 sequences in the sample, about 30% were seen once. The source material was blood. These receptor sequences come from a woman aged 25 to 39 in good health. Each CDR3 is given with its conserved first and last residue. Fields, in order: D gene, V gene, J gene, clone size, CDR3 protein, CDR3 DNA. A D gene is named only where the DNA matches it firmly. Size is omitted from some rows. Given values are once, few, many or a class for expanded clones.

d_gene: TRBD2; v_gene: TRBV5-1; j_gene: TRBJ2-7; abundance: many; CDR3aa: CASSDPTSGCDEQYF; CDR3nt: TGCGCCAGCAGCGACCCGACTAGCGGGTGCGACGAGCAGTACTTC
d_gene: TRBD1; v_gene: TRBV9; j_gene: TRBJ2-6; abundance: .; CDR3aa: CVSSGTGVGANVLTF; CDR3nt: TGTGTCAGCAGCGGGACAGGGGTAGGGGCCAACGTCCTGACTTTC
d_gene: .; v_gene: TRBV4-3; j_gene: TRBJ1-1; abundance: .; CDR3aa: CASGQRERGTEAFF; CDR3nt: TGCGCCAGCGGCCAACGGGAGCGGGGCACTGAAGCTTTCTTT
d_gene: TRBD2; v_gene: TRBV4-1; j_gene: TRBJ2-5; abundance: many; CDR3aa: CASSPHNGEGPRETQYF; CDR3nt: TGCGCCAGCAGCCCCCACAACGGGGAGGGGCCGAGGGAGACCCAGTACTTC
d_gene: .; v_gene: TRBV7-9; j_gene: TRBJ2-1; abundance: .; CDR3aa: CASSLGLTGRYNEQFF; CDR3nt: TGTGCCAGCAGCTTAGGGCTGACGGGACGCTACAATGAGCAGTTCTTC
d_gene: TRBD1; v_gene: TRBV15; j_gene: TRBJ1-5; abundance: .; CDR3aa: CATSRRQGVSNQPQHF; CDR3nt: TGTGCCACCAGCAGGAGACAGGGGGTAAGCAATCAGCCCCAGCATTTT
d_gene: .; v_gene: TRBV24-1; j_gene: TRBJ1-1; abundance: .; CDR3aa: CATTGGQNTEAFF; CDR3nt: TGTGCCACCACGGGTGGACAGAACACTGAAGCTTTCTTT
d_gene: TRBD2; v_gene: TRBV4-1; j_gene: TRBJ2-7; abundance: .; CDR3aa: CASSQYSGGYYEQYF; CDR3nt: TGCGCCAGCAGCCAGTATAGCGGGGGGTACTACGAGCAGTACTTC
d_gene: .; v_gene: TRBV7-2; j_gene: TRBJ2-3; abundance: .; CDR3aa: CASSFRRSDTQYF; CDR3nt: TGTGCCAGCAGCTTTCGCCGCTCAGATACGCAGTATTTT
d_gene: .; v_gene: TRBV5-1; j_gene: TRBJ2-6; abundance: .; CDR3aa: CASSLGEVLTF; CDR3nt: TGCGCCAGCAGTTTGGGGGAGGTCCTGACTTTC
d_gene: TRBD1; v_gene: TRBV9; j_gene: TRBJ2-2; abundance: .; CDR3aa: CASSTTPGQSLFF; CDR3nt: TGTGCCAGCAGCACCACTCCGGGACAGTCTCTGTTTTTT
d_gene: TRBD2; v_gene: TRBV24-1; j_gene: TRBJ2-2; abundance: .; CDR3aa: CATSSGSGELFF; CDR3nt: TGTGCCACCTCTAGCGGGAGTGGGGAGCTGTTTTTT
d_gene: .; v_gene: TRBV5-5; j_gene: TRBJ1-1; abundance: .; CDR3aa: CASSFSGTLTEAFF; CDR3nt: TGTGCCAGCAGCTTCTCCGGGACACTCACTGAAGCTTTCTTT
d_gene: .; v_gene: TRBV11-1; j_gene: TRBJ2-1; abundance: .; CDR3aa: CASRETNGDGQFF; CDR3nt: TGTGCCAGCAGAGAAACCAACGGGGATGGGCAGTTCTTC
d_gene: TRBD1; v_gene: TRBV20-1; j_gene: TRBJ1-1; abundance: .; CDR3aa: CSASDRGTPSWNTEAFF; CDR3nt: TGCAGTGCTAGTGACAGGGGAACACCCTCATGGAACACTGAAGCTTTCTTT
d_gene: .; v_gene: TRBV7-9; j_gene: TRBJ2-7; abundance: many; CDR3aa: CASSPPRSPYEQYF; CDR3nt: TGTGCCAGCAGCCCACCTAGGTCCCCCTACGAGCAGTACTTC
d_gene: .; v_gene: TRBV20-1; j_gene: TRBJ1-5; abundance: few; CDR3aa: CSAPITNSNQPQHF; CDR3nt: TGCAGTGCTCCGATCACAAATAGCAATCAGCCCCAGCATTTT
d_gene: .; v_gene: TRBV2; j_gene: TRBJ1-2; abundance: few; CDR3aa: CASSENGVYGYTF; CDR3nt: TGTGCCAGCAGTGAAAACGGTGTCTATGGCTACACCTTC
d_gene: .; v_gene: TRBV20-1; j_gene: TRBJ2-5; abundance: .; CDR3aa: CSARDLGSVHETQYF; CDR3nt: TGCAGTGCTAGAGATCTTGGGTCAGTTCACGAGACCCAGTACTTC
d_gene: .; v_gene: TRBV19; j_gene: TRBJ1-2; abundance: .; CDR3aa: CASSHGIKTYGYTF; CDR3nt: TGTGCCAGCTCACACGGGATCAAAACCTATGGCTACACCTTC
d_gene: .; v_gene: TRBV14; j_gene: TRBJ1-2; abundance: .; CDR3aa: CASKGVGYGYTF; CDR3nt: TGTGCCAGCAAGGGGGTCGGCTATGGCTACACCTTC
d_gene: .; v_gene: TRBV10-3; j_gene: TRBJ1-1; abundance: few; CDR3aa: CAITGAGDTEAFF; CDR3nt: TGTGCCATCACGGGTGCTGGGGACACTGAAGCTTTCTTT
d_gene: .; v_gene: TRBV3-1; j_gene: TRBJ2-5; abundance: .; CDR3aa: CASSPNRGRAQETQYF; CDR3nt: TGTGCCAGCAGCCCCAATCGGGGGCGAGCACAAGAGACCCAGTACTTC
d_gene: TRBD2; v_gene: TRBV5-1; j_gene: TRBJ2-2; abundance: .; CDR3aa: CASSGRPTSGGYTGELFF; CDR3nt: TGCGCCAGCAGCGGGCGGCCGACTAGCGGGGGATACACCGGGGAGCTGTTTTTT
d_gene: .; v_gene: TRBV9; j_gene: TRBJ1-2; abundance: .; CDR3aa: CASSVDGGPPRGYTF; CDR3nt: TGTGCCAGCAGCGTAGACGGGGGGCCGCCTCGAGGCTACACCTTC
d_gene: TRBD1; v_gene: TRBV20-1; j_gene: TRBJ2-7; abundance: many; CDR3aa: CSARIPGTASYEQYF; CDR3nt: TGCAGTGCTAGGATCCCAGGGACAGCCTCCTACGAGCAGTACTTC
d_gene: .; v_gene: TRBV7-3; j_gene: TRBJ2-2; abundance: .; CDR3aa: CASSLTEGTGELFF; CDR3nt: TGTGCCAGCAGCTTAACTGAGGGCACCGGGGAGCTGTTTTTT
d_gene: .; v_gene: TRBV2; j_gene: TRBJ1-2; abundance: few; CDR3aa: CASREEGGYTF; CDR3nt: TGTGCCAGCAGGGAGGAAGGGGGCTACACCTTC
d_gene: .; v_gene: TRBV28; j_gene: TRBJ2-1; abundance: few; CDR3aa: CASSLGRTALSSPFF; CDR3nt: TGTGCCAGCAGTTTAGGGAGGACAGCCCTTTCGAGTCCGTTCTTC
d_gene: .; v_gene: TRBV12-3/TRBV12-4; j_gene: TRBJ2-5; abundance: many; CDR3aa: CASSSDLQETQYF; CDR3nt: TGTGCCAGCAGCTCCGACTTGCAAGAGACCCAGTACTTC
d_gene: TRBD2; v_gene: TRBV7-8; j_gene: TRBJ2-1; abundance: few; CDR3aa: CASSPSVGTSVKLNEQFF; CDR3nt: TGTGCCAGCAGCCCTAGCGTGGGGACTAGCGTGAAACTAAATGAGCAGTTCTTC
d_gene: TRBD1; v_gene: TRBV29-1; j_gene: TRBJ2-7; abundance: .; CDR3aa: CSVETTGDYEQYF; CDR3nt: TGCAGCGTTGAGACGACAGGGGATTACGAGCAGTACTTC
d_gene: .; v_gene: TRBV12-5; j_gene: TRBJ2-7; abundance: .; CDR3aa: CASGLERDRGSYEQYF; CDR3nt: TGTGCTAGTGGTTTGGAACGGGACCGGGGCTCCTACGAGCAGTACTTC
d_gene: .; v_gene: TRBV7-2; j_gene: TRBJ2-7; abundance: many; CDR3aa: CASSYRRGSDEQYF; CDR3nt: TGTGCCAGCAGCTACCGACGGGGCTCTGACGAGCAGTACTTC
d_gene: .; v_gene: TRBV11-2; j_gene: TRBJ1-6; abundance: .; CDR3aa: CASSLDHPGGANSPLHF; CDR3nt: TGTGCCAGCAGCTTAGATCATCCTGGAGGTGCAAATTCACCCCTCCACTTT
d_gene: .; v_gene: TRBV7-7; j_gene: TRBJ2-2; abundance: .; CDR3aa: CASSPDRPYTGELFF; CDR3nt: TGTGCCAGCAGCCCCGACAGACCATACACCGGGGAGCTGTTTTTT
d_gene: TRBD1; v_gene: TRBV11-2; j_gene: TRBJ2-1; abundance: many; CDR3aa: CASSFLTTGTNEQFF; CDR3nt: TGTGCCAGCAGCTTTCTAACGACAGGGACCAATGAGCAGTTCTTC
d_gene: .; v_gene: TRBV10-2; j_gene: TRBJ1-2; abundance: few; CDR3aa: CASSESLTGNYDYTF; CDR3nt: TGCGCCAGCAGTGAGTCCTTAACAGGAAACTATGACTACACCTTC
d_gene: .; v_gene: TRBV23-1; j_gene: TRBJ1-5; abundance: .; CDR3aa: CAGSQSSGGPQDCNQPQHF; CDR3nt: TGCGCCGGCAGTCAATCCTCCGGGGGCCCTCAGGATTGCAATCAGCCCCAGCATTTT
d_gene: TRBD1; v_gene: TRBV6-5; j_gene: TRBJ1-3; abundance: .; CDR3aa: CASGQGTGNTIYF; CDR3nt: TGTGCCAGCGGACAGGGGACTGGAAACACCATATATTTT
d_gene: TRBD1; v_gene: TRBV5-4; j_gene: TRBJ1-4; abundance: few; CDR3aa: CAIRGTENEKLFF; CDR3nt: TGTGCCATAAGAGGGACAGAGAATGAAAAACTGTTTTTT
d_gene: TRBD1; v_gene: TRBV12-3/TRBV12-4; j_gene: TRBJ2-2; abundance: few; CDR3aa: CASSFSRDRGPDTGELFF; CDR3nt: TGTGCCAGCAGTTTTTCCCGGGACAGGGGGCCGGACACCGGGGAGCTGTTTTTT
d_gene: .; v_gene: TRBV27; j_gene: TRBJ2-1; abundance: .; CDR3aa: CASRSGLSYNEQFF; CDR3nt: TGTGCCAGCAGAAGCGGCCTCTCCTACAATGAGCAGTTCTTC
d_gene: TRBD1; v_gene: TRBV10-3; j_gene: TRBJ1-1; abundance: .; CDR3aa: CAISPTGRTEAFF; CDR3nt: TGTGCCATCAGTCCGACAGGGCGAACTGAAGCTTTCTTT
d_gene: TRBD2; v_gene: TRBV6-2/TRBV6-3; j_gene: TRBJ2-3; abundance: many; CDR3aa: CASSYSDLAGAQYF; CDR3nt: TGTGCCAGCAGTTACTCCGATCTAGCGGGAGCGCAGTATTTT
d_gene: .; v_gene: TRBV7-2; j_gene: TRBJ1-2; abundance: .; CDR3aa: CASSSGGGYEGYTF; CDR3nt: TGTGCCAGCAGCTCCGGGGGGGGGTATGAAGGCTACACCTTC
d_gene: .; v_gene: TRBV28; j_gene: TRBJ1-5; abundance: .; CDR3aa: CASSPRRVVQPQHF; CDR3nt: TGTGCCAGCAGCCCAAGGAGGGTCGTTCAGCCCCAGCATTTT
d_gene: .; v_gene: TRBV24-1; j_gene: TRBJ2-1; abundance: few; CDR3aa: CATSDSISGRDEQFF; CDR3nt: TGTGCCACCAGTGATTCCATCAGCGGAAGGGATGAGCAGTTCTTC